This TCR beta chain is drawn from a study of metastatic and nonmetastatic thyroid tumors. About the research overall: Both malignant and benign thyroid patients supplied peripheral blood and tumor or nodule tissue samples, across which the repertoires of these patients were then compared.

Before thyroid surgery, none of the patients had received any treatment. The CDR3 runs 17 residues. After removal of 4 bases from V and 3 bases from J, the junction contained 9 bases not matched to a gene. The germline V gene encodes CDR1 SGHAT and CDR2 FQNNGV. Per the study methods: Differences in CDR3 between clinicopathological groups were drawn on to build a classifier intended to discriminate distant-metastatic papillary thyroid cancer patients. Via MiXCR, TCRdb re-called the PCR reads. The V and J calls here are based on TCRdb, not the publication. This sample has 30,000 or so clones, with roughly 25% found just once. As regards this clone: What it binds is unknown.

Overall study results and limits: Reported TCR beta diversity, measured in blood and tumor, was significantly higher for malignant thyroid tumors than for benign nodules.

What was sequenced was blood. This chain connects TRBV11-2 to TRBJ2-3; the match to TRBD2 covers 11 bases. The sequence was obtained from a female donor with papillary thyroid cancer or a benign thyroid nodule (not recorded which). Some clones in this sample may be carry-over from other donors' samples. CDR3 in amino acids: CASSWGGRLAGTDTQYF. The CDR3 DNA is TGTGCCAGCAGCTGGGGCGGGAGACTAGCGGGAACAGATACGCAGTATTTT.